This is a list of T cell receptor beta chains from one sample in a study of early T cells in non-severe SARS-CoV-2 infection. From the 5' RACE reads, TCRdb called clonotypes with MiXCR, one entry per CDR3 protein. The table lists 50,000 to 60,000 distinct CDR3 sequences, around 10% of them singletons. Source material: whole blood. The receptors were sampled from an adult who was a healthcare worker with PCR-confirmed SARS-CoV-2 infection or an uninfected control (not recorded which). Both conserved end residues are part of each CDR3. D genes are given only for firm matches. Size is stated for part of the rows, as once, few or many counts, or as a class when the clone is expanded.

v_gene: TRBV7-2
d_gene: NA
j_gene: TRBJ1-4
abundance: many
CDR3aa: CASSSRVTNEKLFF
CDR3nt: TGTGCCAGCAGCTCCAGGGTAACTAATGAAAAACTGTTTTTT

v_gene: TRBV27
d_gene: NA
j_gene: TRBJ1-2
abundance: few
CDR3aa: CASSFDGYNYGYTF
CDR3nt: TGTGCCAGCAGTTTTGACGGCTATAACTATGGCTACACCTTC

v_gene: TRBV6-2/TRBV6-3
d_gene: NA
j_gene: TRBJ2-7
abundance: many
CDR3aa: CASSYSSVGLSEQYF
CDR3nt: TGTGCCAGCAGTTACTCGAGTGTGGGCCTATCCGAGCAGTACTTC

v_gene: TRBV29-1
d_gene: NA
j_gene: TRBJ2-1
abundance: NA
CDR3aa: CSVGETEQFF
CDR3nt: TGCAGCGTAGGGGAAACTGAGCAGTTCTTC

v_gene: TRBV7-9
d_gene: TRBD2
j_gene: TRBJ2-1
abundance: few
CDR3aa: CASSFAGLADHNEQFF
CDR3nt: TGTGCCAGCAGCTTTGCGGGACTAGCGGACCACAATGAGCAGTTCTTC

v_gene: TRBV11-2
d_gene: TRBD1
j_gene: TRBJ1-2
abundance: many
CDR3aa: CASRTGGAGGYTF
CDR3nt: TGTGCCAGCAGGACAGGGGGCGCGGGTGGCTACACCTTC

v_gene: TRBV11-2
d_gene: NA
j_gene: TRBJ1-4
abundance: few
CDR3aa: CASSLRGGWRSNEKLFF
CDR3nt: TGTGCCAGCAGCTTACGAGGGGGGTGGCGTTCAAATGAAAAACTGTTTTTT

v_gene: TRBV2
d_gene: NA
j_gene: TRBJ1-1
abundance: many
CDR3aa: CASVGNTEAFF
CDR3nt: TGTGCCAGCGTGGGGAACACTGAAGCTTTCTTT

v_gene: TRBV5-1
d_gene: NA
j_gene: TRBJ2-5
abundance: many
CDR3aa: CASSLDGGRGETQYF
CDR3nt: TGCGCCAGCAGCTTGGACGGCGGAAGAGGCGAGACCCAGTACTTC

v_gene: TRBV19
d_gene: NA
j_gene: TRBJ1-2
abundance: many
CDR3aa: CASSMGGPNGYTF
CDR3nt: TGTGCCAGTAGTATGGGGGGGCCCAACGGCTACACCTTC

v_gene: TRBV29-1
d_gene: NA
j_gene: TRBJ1-3
abundance: NA
CDR3aa: CSGKAGNTIYF
CDR3nt: TGCAGCGGGAAAGCCGGAAACACCATATATTTT

v_gene: TRBV14
d_gene: NA
j_gene: TRBJ1-1
abundance: many
CDR3aa: CASSESPRVRPTEAFF
CDR3nt: TGTGCCAGCAGCGAAAGTCCCCGGGTGAGACCGACTGAAGCTTTCTTT

v_gene: TRBV7-6
d_gene: NA
j_gene: TRBJ2-2
abundance: NA
CDR3aa: CASSLMRPPGSVAGELFF
CDR3nt: TGTGCCAGCAGCCTGATGCGCCCCCCAGGGAGCGTGGCCGGGGAGCTGTTTTTT

v_gene: TRBV7-6
d_gene: TRBD2
j_gene: TRBJ2-1
abundance: many
CDR3aa: CASSPRGGDSYNEQFF
CDR3nt: TGTGCCAGCAGCCCCCGTGGGGGGGACTCCTACAATGAGCAGTTCTTC

v_gene: TRBV5-1
d_gene: TRBD1
j_gene: TRBJ1-6
abundance: NA
CDR3aa: CASSLSTGGNSPLHF
CDR3nt: TGCGCCAGCAGCTTATCGACAGGGGGTAATTCACCCCTCCACTTT

v_gene: TRBV4-1
d_gene: NA
j_gene: TRBJ2-7
abundance: few
CDR3aa: CASSQDHPSSYEQYF
CDR3nt: TGCGCCAGCAGCCAAGATCACCCCAGCTCCTACGAGCAGTACTTC

v_gene: TRBV28
d_gene: TRBD2
j_gene: TRBJ2-1
abundance: NA
CDR3aa: CASRLPGLAYGEQFF
CDR3nt: TGTGCCAGCAGATTGCCGGGACTAGCGTACGGTGAGCAGTTCTTC

v_gene: TRBV20-1
d_gene: TRBD1
j_gene: TRBJ1-1
abundance: many
CDR3aa: CSVPDRAANTEAFF
CDR3nt: TGCAGTGTTCCCGACAGGGCTGCGAACACTGAAGCTTTCTTT

v_gene: TRBV11-2
d_gene: TRBD1
j_gene: TRBJ2-6
abundance: few
CDR3aa: CASSLAGTGLGGANVLTF
CDR3nt: TGTGCCAGCAGCTTAGCAGGGACAGGGTTAGGTGGGGCCAACGTCCTGACTTTC

v_gene: TRBV4-3
d_gene: NA
j_gene: TRBJ2-5
abundance: NA
CDR3aa: CASSQDRAGRETQYF
CDR3nt: TGCGCCAGCAGCCAAGATCGGGCGGGGAGAGAGACCCAGTACTTC

v_gene: TRBV5-1
d_gene: TRBD1
j_gene: TRBJ1-6
abundance: NA
CDR3aa: CASSPGTAPNSPLHF
CDR3nt: TGCGCCAGCAGCCCAGGGACAGCTCCGAATTCACCCCTCCACTTT

v_gene: TRBV7-6
d_gene: NA
j_gene: TRBJ2-2
abundance: many
CDR3aa: CASSPGNANTGELFF
CDR3nt: TGTGCCAGCAGCCCCGGCAATGCGAACACCGGGGAGCTGTTTTTT

v_gene: TRBV18
d_gene: NA
j_gene: TRBJ1-1
abundance: NA
CDR3aa: CASSPGRGEAFF
CDR3nt: TGTGCCAGCTCACCCGGACGGGGTGAAGCTTTCTTT

v_gene: TRBV29-1
d_gene: TRBD1
j_gene: TRBJ2-4
abundance: medium-sized
CDR3aa: CSAITTTGGNIAKNIQYF
CDR3nt: TGCAGCGCCATAACAACGACAGGGGGAAACATAGCCAAAAACATTCAGTACTTC